The 10 T cell receptor beta chains given below trace back to one sample, sequenced in a study of EBV T-cell therapy then PD-1 blockade in nasopharyngeal carcinoma. Indicated treatment: AdE1-LMPpoly-expanded autologous EBV-specific T-cell therapy followed by anti-PD-1 nivolumab. Antigen specificity for these receptors is unknown. Using immunoSEQ multiplex PCR, the repertoire was profiled, and TCRdb retains in-frame clones only, with some absent. The sample holds about 17,000 clones, roughly 88% seen once. The starting material was CD8+ T cells from blood, obtained at day 0 from a patient whose treatment included autologous EBV-specific T cells and nivolumab. These receptor sequences come from a man between 35 and 55 years old with nasopharyngeal carcinoma.

The rearrangement uses TRBV27 and TRBJ2-3, with a tentative D call TRBD2 (6 bases). There are 14 residues in the CDR3. The germline V and J ends were trimmed by 1 base and 6 bases, with 11 bases remaining between them. Germline assignment: CDR1 MNHEY and CDR2 SMNVEV (reference sequence). In nucleotides, the CDR3 is TGTGCCAGCAGTTTATTTCCTAGCGCGGATACGCAGTATTTT. This sequence encodes CASSLFPSADTQYF.

This chain joins TRBV10-3 and TRBJ1-6; D is perhaps TRBD1 (5 bases). V was pared by 7 bases and J by 6 bases, with 13 bases between. The length of the CDR3 is 14 residues. Germline V gene lookup returns CDR1 ENHRY and CDR2 SYGVKD. The CDR3 loop reads CAIKGVALNSPLHF. The CDR3 DNA follows: TGTGCCATCAAAGGGGTAGCCCTTAATTCACCCCTCCACTTT.

The chain joins TRBV6-5 to TRBJ1-1; no clear D. Trimming pared 2 bases from V and 0 bases from J, leaving 4 bases between. This CDR3 contains 13 residues. Germline V lookup: CDR1 MNHEY, CDR2 SVGAGI. CDR3 nucleotides: TGTGCCAGCAGTTACCGGTTGAACACTGAAGCTTTCTTT. Translated: CASSYRLNTEAFF.

The chain combines TRBV13 with TRBJ2-1; D gene uncertain. This CDR3 has 15 amino acids. V was pared by 0 bases and J by 8 bases, with 14 bases between. The germline V gene has CDR1 PRHDT and CDR2 FYEKMQ (reference sequence). The CDR3 loop reads CASSLGTRWGDEQFF. CDR3 DNA sequence: TGTGCCAGCAGCTTAGGCACCCGCTGGGGTGATGAGCAGTTCTTC.

This clone has just a few counts. The genes are TRBV28 and TRBJ2-7; unclear D gene. The germline V and J ends were trimmed by 1 base and 3 bases, with 10 bases remaining between them. The germline V gene encodes CDR1 MDHEN and CDR2 SYDVKM. The CDR3 totals 14 residues. CDR3 sequence reads: CASSLFPGLYEQYF. DNA of the CDR3: TGTGCCAGCAGTTTATTCCCTGGGCTCTACGAGCAGTACTTC.

This chain uses TRBV19 with TRBJ2-1; 9 positions agree with TRBD2. J gave up 12 bases and V 3 bases, and 6 bases lay outside the gene matches. Germline CDR1 and CDR2: LNHDA and SQIVND (reference sequence). The length of the CDR3 is 13 residues. CDR3 bases: TGTGCCAGTAGTATCGGCGGGGGGGCATTGCAGTTCTTC. Its translation is CASSIGGGALQFF.

This clone appeared a few times. The rearrangement links TRBV5-1 to TRBJ2-7; D is undetermined. Trimming stripped 2 bases from V and 6 bases from J, with 12 bases between. Germline V gene sequence: CDR1 SGHRS, CDR2 YFSETQ. The CDR3 covers 13 residues. CDR3 DNA sequence: TGCGCCAGCAGCTTCACGGGCCGAACCGAGCAGTACTTC. It yields the protein CASSFTGRTEQYF.

CDR3 nucleotides: TGTGCCAGCAGCTCACAGCCGGGAGATACGCAGTATTTT. Its translation: CASSSQPGDTQYF. The V call is TRBV2, the J call TRBJ2-3; D call uncertain. The CDR3 spans 13 residues. Trimming removed 6 bases at V and 5 bases at J, with 12 bases between. CDR1 and CDR2 (germline): SNHLY, FYNNEI. Full variable domain (outside the CDR3, taken from reference TRBV2 and TRBJ2-3): EPEVTQTPSHQVTQMGQEVILRCVPISNHLYFYWYRQILGQKVEFLVSFYNNEISEKSEIFDDQFSVERPDGSNFTLKIRSTKLEDSAMYFCASSSQPGDTQYFGPGTRLTVL.

The chain employs TRBV3-1 (or the pseudogene TRBV3-2) and TRBJ2-1; possibly TRBD1 for D (6 bases). The germline V gene has CDR1 LGHDT and CDR2 YNNKEL (reference sequence). This CDR3 comprises 15 residues. V lost 4 bases to trimming and J lost 6 bases, with 16 bases between them. Here the CDR3 DNA reads TGTGCCAGCAGCCCGACAGGAGCCATGGCCAATGAGCAGTTCTTC. Protein product: CASSPTGAMANEQFF.

The chain recombines TRBV5-5 with TRBJ2-7; a weak D match, TRBD2 (5 bases). Looked up from germline, CDR1 is SGHKS and CDR2 is YYEKEE (reference sequence). Trimming removed 7 bases at V and 3 bases at J, with 14 bases between. The CDR3 covers 13 residues. CDR3 in amino acids: CASLLEEGYEQYF. Here the CDR3 DNA reads TGTGCCAGCCTCCTCGAAGAGGGCTACGAGCAGTACTTC.